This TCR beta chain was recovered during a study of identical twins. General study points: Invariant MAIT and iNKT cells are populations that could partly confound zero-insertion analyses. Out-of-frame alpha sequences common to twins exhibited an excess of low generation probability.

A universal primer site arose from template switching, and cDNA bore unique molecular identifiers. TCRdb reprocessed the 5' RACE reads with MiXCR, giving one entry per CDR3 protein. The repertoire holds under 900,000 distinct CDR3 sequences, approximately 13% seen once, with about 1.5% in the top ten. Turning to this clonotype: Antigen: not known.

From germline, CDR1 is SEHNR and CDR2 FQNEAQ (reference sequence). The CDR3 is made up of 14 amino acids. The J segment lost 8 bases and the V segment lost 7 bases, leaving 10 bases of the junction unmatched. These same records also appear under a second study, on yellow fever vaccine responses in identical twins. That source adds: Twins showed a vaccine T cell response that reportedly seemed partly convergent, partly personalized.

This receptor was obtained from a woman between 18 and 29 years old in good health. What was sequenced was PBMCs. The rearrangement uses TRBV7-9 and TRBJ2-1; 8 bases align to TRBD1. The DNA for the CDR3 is TGTGCCAGCACCCGGACAGGGTTATTTGATGAGCAGTTCTTC. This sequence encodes CASTRTGLFDEQFF. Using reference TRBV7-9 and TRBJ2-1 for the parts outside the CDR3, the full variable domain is DTGVSQNPRHKITKRGQNVTFRCDPISEHNRLYWYRQTLGQGPEFLTYFQNEAQLEKSRLLSDRFSAERPKGSFSTLEIQRTEQGDSAMYLCASTRTGLFDEQFFGPGTRLTVL.